This TCR beta chain derives from a study of long-term antiretroviral therapy in people with HIV. CDR1 is LNHDA, CDR2 SQIVND, per germline (reference sequence). With 1 base removed from V and 1 base from J, the gap between germline ends came to 7 bases. This CDR3 spans 14 amino acids. Running of the v3.0 immunoSEQ assay took place at survey level. Using immunoSEQ multiplex PCR, the repertoire was profiled, and TCRdb retains in-frame clones only, with some absent. The sample lists 7,200 or so clones; about 76% were seen once. Concerning this clone itself: Its antigen remains unidentified.

The study, taken as a whole, reports: Records did not include ART adherence, viral resistance or therapy changes.

The sequenced sample was unsorted PBMCs, obtained about 0.9 years before starting antiretroviral therapy. The chain is built from TRBV19 and TRBJ1-1, with D perhaps TRBD1 (6 bases). The sequence was collected from a man in his forties or fifties with HIV. The CDR3 loop reads CASSIVGANTEAFF. The DNA of the CDR3 is TGTGCCAGTAGTATAGTGGGGGCGAACACTGAAGCTTTCTTT.